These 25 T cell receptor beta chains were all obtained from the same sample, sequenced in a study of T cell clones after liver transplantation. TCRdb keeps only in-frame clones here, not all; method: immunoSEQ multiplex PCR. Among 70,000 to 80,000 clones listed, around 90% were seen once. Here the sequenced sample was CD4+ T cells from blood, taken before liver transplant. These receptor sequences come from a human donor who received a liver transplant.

CDR3 sequence (DNA): TGTGCCAGCAGTGAGGGGGGCGGCCTCTCCTACGAGCAGTACTTC. Protein product: CASSEGGGLSYEQYF. The chain is built from TRBV6-1 and TRBJ2-7, with D tentatively TRBD1 or TRBD2 (6 bases each). The germline V gene has CDR1 MNHNS and CDR2 SASEGT. V dropped 3 bases and J dropped 0 bases, with 12 bases sitting between them. The CDR3 sequence is 15 residues long.

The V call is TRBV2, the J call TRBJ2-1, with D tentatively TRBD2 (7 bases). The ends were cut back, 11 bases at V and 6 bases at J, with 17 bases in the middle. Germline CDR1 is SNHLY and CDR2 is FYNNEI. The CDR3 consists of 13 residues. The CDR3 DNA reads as TGTGCCGGGGGCGGGAGTGGGGTCAATGAGCAGTTCTTC. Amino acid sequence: CAGGGSGVNEQFF.

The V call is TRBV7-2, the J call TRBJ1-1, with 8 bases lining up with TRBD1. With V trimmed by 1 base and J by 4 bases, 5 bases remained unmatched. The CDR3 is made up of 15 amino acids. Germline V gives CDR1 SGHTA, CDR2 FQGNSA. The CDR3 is CASSLVGQGSTEAFF. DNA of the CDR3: TGTGCCAGCAGCTTAGTAGGACAGGGTAGCACTGAAGCTTTCTTT.

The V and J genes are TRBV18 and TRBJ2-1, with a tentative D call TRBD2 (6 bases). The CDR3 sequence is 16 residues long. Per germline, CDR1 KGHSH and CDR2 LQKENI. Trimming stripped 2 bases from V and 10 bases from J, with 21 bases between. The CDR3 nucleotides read TGTGCCAGCTCACCATCCCCGGGACTTCTGATTGAAGAGCAGTTCTTC. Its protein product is CASSPSPGLLIEEQFF.

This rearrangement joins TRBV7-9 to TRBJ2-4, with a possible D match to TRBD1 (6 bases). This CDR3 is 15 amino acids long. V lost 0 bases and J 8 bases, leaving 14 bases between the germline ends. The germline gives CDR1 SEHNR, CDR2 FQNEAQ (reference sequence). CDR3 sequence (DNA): TGTGCCAGCAGCTTAGCGTACAGGGCAGCGGACATTCAGTACTTC. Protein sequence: CASSLAYRAADIQYF.

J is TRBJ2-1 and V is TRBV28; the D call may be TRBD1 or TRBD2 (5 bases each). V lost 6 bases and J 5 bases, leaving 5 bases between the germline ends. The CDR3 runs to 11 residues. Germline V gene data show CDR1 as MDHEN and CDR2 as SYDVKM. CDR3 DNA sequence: TGTGCCAGCAGGGGACACAATGAGCAGTTCTTC. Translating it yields CASRGHNEQFF.

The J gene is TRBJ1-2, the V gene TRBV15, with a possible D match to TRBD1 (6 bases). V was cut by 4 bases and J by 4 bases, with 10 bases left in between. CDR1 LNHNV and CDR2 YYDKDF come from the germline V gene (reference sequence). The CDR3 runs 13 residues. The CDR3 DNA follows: TGTGCCACCAGCACCGACAGGACCTATGGCTACACCTTC. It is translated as CATSTDRTYGYTF.

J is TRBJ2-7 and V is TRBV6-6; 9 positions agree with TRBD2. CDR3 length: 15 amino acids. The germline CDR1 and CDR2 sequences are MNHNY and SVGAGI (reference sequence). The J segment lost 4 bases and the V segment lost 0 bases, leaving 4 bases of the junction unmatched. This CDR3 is CASSYSSSGGYEQYF. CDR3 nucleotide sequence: TGTGCCAGCAGTTACTCGAGCAGCGGGGGGTACGAGCAGTACTTC.

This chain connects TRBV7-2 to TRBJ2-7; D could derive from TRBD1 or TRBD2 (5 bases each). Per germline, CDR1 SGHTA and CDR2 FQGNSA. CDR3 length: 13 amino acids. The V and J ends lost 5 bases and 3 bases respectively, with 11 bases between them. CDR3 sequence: CASSPGTRYEQYF. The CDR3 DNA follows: TGTGCCAGCAGCCCTGGGACCCGCTACGAGCAGTACTTC.

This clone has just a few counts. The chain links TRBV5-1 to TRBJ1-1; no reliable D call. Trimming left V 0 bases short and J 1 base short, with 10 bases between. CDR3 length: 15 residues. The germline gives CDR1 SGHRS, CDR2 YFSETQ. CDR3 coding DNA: TGCGCCAGCAGCTTGGGCTTCGGCGGGAACACTGAAGCTTTCTTT. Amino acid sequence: CASSLGFGGNTEAFF.

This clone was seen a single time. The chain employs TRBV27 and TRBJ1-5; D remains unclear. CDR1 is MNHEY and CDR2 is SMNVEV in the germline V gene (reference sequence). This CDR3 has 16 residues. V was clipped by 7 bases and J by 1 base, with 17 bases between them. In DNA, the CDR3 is TGTGCCAGCACCGCGCGCGAGGATTTAAGCAATCAGCCCCAGCATTTT. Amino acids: CASTAREDLSNQPQHF.

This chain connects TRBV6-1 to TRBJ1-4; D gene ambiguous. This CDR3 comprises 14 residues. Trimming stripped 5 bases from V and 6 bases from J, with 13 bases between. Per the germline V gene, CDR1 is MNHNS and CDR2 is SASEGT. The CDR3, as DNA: TGTGCCAGCAGTAGACTCGGAAGGGATGAAAAACTGTTTTTT. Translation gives CASSRLGRDEKLFF.

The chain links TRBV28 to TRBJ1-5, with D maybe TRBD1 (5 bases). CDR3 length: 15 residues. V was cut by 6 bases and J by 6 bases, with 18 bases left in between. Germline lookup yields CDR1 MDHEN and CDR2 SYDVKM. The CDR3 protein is CASRHGRVDIQPQHF. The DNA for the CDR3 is TGTGCCAGCAGACACGGCAGGGTAGACATTCAGCCCCAGCATTTT.

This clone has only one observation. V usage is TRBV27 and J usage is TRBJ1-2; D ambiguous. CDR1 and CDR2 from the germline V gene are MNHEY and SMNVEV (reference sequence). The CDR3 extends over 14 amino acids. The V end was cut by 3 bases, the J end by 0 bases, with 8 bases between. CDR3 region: CASSFRDTNYGYTF. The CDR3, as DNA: TGTGCCAGCAGTTTCCGAGACACTAACTATGGCTACACCTTC.

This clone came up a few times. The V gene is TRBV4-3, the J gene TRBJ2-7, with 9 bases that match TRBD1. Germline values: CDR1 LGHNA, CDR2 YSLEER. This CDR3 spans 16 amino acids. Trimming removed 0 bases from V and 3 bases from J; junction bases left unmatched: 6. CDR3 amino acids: CASSQEHGTGIYEQYF. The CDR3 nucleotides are TGCGCCAGCAGCCAAGAACATGGGACAGGGATCTACGAGCAGTACTTC.

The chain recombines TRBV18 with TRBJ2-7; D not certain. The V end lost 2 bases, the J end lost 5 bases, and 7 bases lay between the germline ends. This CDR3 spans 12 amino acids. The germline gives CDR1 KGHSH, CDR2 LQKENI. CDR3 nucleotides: TGTGCCAGCTCACCAACGGGCGACGAGCAGTACTTC. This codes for CASSPTGDEQYF.

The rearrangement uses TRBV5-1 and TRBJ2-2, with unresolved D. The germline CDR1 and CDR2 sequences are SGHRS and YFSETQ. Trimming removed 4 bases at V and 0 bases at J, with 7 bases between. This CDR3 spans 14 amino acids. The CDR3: CASSPRSNTGELFF. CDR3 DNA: TGCGCCAGCAGCCCAAGGTCGAACACCGGGGAGCTGTTTTTT.

The CDR3 protein is CASSSGQGSQKLFF. In DNA form, the CDR3 reads TGTGCCAGCAGTTCTGGACAGGGAAGCCAAAAACTGTTTTTT. The chain carries TRBV28 and TRBJ1-4; 8 positions agree with TRBD1. Unmatched junction bases numbered 7, after V lost 4 bases and J lost 9 bases. From germline, CDR1 is MDHEN and CDR2 SYDVKM. This CDR3 has 14 amino acids.

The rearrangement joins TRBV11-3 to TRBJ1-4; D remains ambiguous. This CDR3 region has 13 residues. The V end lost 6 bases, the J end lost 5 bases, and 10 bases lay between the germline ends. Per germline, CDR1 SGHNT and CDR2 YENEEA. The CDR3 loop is CASSRTDNEKLFF. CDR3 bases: TGTGCCAGCAGTCGGACGGACAATGAAAAACTGTTTTTT.

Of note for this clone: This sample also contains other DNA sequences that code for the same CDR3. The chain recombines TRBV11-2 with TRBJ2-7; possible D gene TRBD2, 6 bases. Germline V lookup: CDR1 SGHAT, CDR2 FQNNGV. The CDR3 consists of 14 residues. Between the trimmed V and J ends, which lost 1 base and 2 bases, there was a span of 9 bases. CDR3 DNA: TGTGCCAGCAGCTTAGGGACTAAAGCCTACGAGCAGTACTTC. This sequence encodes CASSLGTKAYEQYF.

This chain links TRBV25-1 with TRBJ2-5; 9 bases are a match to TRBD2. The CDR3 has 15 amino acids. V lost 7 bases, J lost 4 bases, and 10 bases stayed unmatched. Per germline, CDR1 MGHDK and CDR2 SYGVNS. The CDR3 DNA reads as TGTGCCAGCACCCCCCGGACTAGCGTGGGAGAGACCCAGTACTTC. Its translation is CASTPRTSVGETQYF.

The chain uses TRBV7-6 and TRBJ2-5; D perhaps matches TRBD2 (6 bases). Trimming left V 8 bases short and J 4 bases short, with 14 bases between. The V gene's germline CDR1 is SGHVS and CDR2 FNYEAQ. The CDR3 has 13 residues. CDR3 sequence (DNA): TGTGCCAGCCGAGGAGGGGTCGGAGAGACCCAGTACTTC. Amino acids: CASRGGVGETQYF.

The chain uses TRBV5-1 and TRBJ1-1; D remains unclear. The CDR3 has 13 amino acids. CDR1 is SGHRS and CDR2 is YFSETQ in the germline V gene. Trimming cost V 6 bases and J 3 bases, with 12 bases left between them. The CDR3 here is CASTRTGYTEAFF. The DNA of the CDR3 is TGCGCCAGCACCCGGACGGGGTACACTGAAGCTTTCTTT.

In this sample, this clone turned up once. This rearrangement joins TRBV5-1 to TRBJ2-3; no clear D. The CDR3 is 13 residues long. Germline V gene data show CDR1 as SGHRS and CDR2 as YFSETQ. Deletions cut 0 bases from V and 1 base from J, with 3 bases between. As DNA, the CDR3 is TGCGCCAGCAGCTTGGGCGGCACAGATACGCAGTATTTT. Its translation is CASSLGGTDTQYF.

This CDR3 is CAWAGTGRADTQYF. CDR3 bases: TGTGCCTGGGCCGGGACAGGGAGGGCAGATACGCAGTATTTT. This chain connects TRBV30 to TRBJ2-3; the match to TRBD1 covers 9 bases. This CDR3 is built from 14 residues. V lost 5 bases, J lost 4 bases, and 7 bases stayed unmatched. Germline CDR1 GTSNPN, CDR2 SVGIG (reference sequence). Based on the CDR3 plus reference TRBV30 and TRBJ2-3, the full variable domain is SQTIHQWPATLVQPVGSPLSLECTVEGTSNPNLYWYRQAAGRGLQLLFYSVGIGQISSEVPQNLSASRPQDRQFILSSKKLLLSDSGFYLCAWAGTGRADTQYFGPGTRLTVL.